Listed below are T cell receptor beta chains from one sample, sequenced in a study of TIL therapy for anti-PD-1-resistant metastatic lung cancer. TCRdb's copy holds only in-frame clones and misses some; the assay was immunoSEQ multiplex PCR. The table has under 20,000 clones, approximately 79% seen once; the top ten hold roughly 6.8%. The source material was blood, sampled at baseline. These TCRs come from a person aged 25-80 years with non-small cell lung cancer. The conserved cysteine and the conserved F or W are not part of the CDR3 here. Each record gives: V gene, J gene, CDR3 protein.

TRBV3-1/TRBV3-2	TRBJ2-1	ASSQESWTDEQF
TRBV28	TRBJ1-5	AIRGPSNQPQH
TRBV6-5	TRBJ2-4	ASSYRREPKNIQY
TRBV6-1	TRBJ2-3	ASSAYRGRSTDTQY
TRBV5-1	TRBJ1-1	ASSPDRGPGTEAF
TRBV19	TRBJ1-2	ASSIKGGRRDLGGGYT
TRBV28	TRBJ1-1	ASSPTGTNTEAF
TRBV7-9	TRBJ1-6	ASSLGQGFYNSPLH
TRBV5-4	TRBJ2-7	ASSLITLPYEQY
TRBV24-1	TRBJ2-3	ATSDFPGIKQY
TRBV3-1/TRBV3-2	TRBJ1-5	ASSQGGDAQPQH
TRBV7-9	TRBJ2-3	ASSPHQGGTQY
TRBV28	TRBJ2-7	ASRRTVGFYEQY
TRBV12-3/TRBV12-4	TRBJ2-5	ASSLTEETQY
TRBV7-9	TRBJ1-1	ASSLREVNTEAF
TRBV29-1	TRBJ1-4	SVDGATNEKLF
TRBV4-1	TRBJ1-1	ASSQERRLNTEAF
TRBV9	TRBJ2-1	ASSSRVGWSSYNEQF
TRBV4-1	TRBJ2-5	ASSQTSWETQY
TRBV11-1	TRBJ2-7	ASSPRDYLNYEQY
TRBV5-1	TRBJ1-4	ASSQEPRGSNEKLF
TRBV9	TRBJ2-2	ASSVATPYRGLDTGELF
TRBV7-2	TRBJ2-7	ASSLGVSGYEQY
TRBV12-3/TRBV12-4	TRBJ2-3	ASTQSGDTQY
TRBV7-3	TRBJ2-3	ASSLIGTDTDTQY
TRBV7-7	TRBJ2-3	ASSPQLVGGDTQY
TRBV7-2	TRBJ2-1	ASSFADRGPYNEQF
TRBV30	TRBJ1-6	AWRGANSPLH
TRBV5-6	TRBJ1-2	ASSYDTWGYT
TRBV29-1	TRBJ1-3	SVLAGVAGNTIY
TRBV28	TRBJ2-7	ASSFFVSGQQY
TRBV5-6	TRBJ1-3	ASSDWGTYSSGNTIY
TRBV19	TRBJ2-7	ASSIRGETLYEQY
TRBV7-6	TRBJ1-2	ASSLGGTGPSYYGYT
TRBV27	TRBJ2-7	ASSFGGYFYEQY
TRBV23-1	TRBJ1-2	ASSHRRGTANYGYT
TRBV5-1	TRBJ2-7	ASRREGPDYEQY
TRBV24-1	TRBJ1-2	ATSDSGTDDYGYT
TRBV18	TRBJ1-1	ASRDRVGRNTEAF
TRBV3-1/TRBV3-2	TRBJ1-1	ASSQDLGGWARVGTEAF
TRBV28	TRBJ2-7	ASSYTRYEQY
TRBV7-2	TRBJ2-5	ASSPSGGIETQY
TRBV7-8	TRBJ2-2	ASSLVRNTGELF
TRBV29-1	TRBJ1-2	SVEGARGGRVYGYT
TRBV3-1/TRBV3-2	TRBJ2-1	ASSQDAASGLYNEQF
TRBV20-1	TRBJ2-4	SASLRQMRGNIQY
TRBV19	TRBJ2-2	ASSPRPSGRARTGELF
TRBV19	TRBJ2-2	ATRRRGLAVANTGELF
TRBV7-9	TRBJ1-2	ASSPTGPGDYGYT
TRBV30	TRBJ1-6	AWGQLSNSPLH
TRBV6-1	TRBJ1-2	ASSERGPSYGYT
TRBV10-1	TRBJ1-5	ASSERRGPFGNQPQH